This T cell receptor (beta chain) is from a study of early T cells in non-severe SARS-CoV-2 infection. Overall study: Sequencing targeted bulk RNA from unsorted whole blood, leaving chains unpaired.

The study, taken as a whole, reports: Clonotype matching in VDJdb favored anti-spike CD8 responses and did not capture private and CD4 specificities.

Separate cDNA molecules each had unique molecular identifiers attached to them. From the 5' RACE reads, TCRdb called clonotypes with MiXCR, one entry per CDR3 protein. The sample has 50,000 or so distinct CDR3 sequences; roughly an eighth are singletons. The J segment lost 5 bases and the V segment lost 4 bases, leaving 1 base of the junction unmatched. CDR3 length: 12 amino acids. Germline lookup yields CDR1 SGHAT and CDR2 FQNNGV. This clonotype was detected ten times or more. The antigen remains unidentified. Sequencing was done on a sample of whole blood. This TCR came from an adult who was a healthcare worker with PCR-confirmed SARS-CoV-2 infection or an uninfected control (not recorded which). This chain uses TRBV11-2 with TRBJ1-1; TRBD1 matches at 7 bases. As DNA, the CDR3 is TGTGCCAGCAGCTCGGACAGGACTGAAGCTTTCTTT. Residues: CASSSDRTEAFF.